This is a list of T cell receptor beta chains from one sample in a study of response to subunit inactivated influenza vaccine. Each CDR3 protein is one row after TCRdb ran MiXCR on the RT-PCR reads. The data contain roughly 190,000 distinct CDR3 sequences, about an eighth of them seen just once; the ten biggest clones take up roughly 24%. Sequencing was performed on CD8+ T cells sorted from PBMCs, taken less than 6 days after vaccination. All receptors come from a man in his fifties who received an inactivated influenza vaccine. CDR3s include the opening cysteine and the closing phenylalanine or tryptophan. The D gene is left open where the match is weak. The size field is filled for only some rows; it gives once, few, many or a size class.

>TRBD1|TRBJ2-2|TRBV5-6|-|16
TGTGCCAGCAGCTTGGCCGTACAGGGGTACACCGGGGAGCTGTTTTTT
CASSLAVQGYTGELFF
>TRBD1|TRBJ2-7|TRBV19|-|13
TGTGCCACCCGGGACAGGGGCATGTACGAGCAGTACTTC
CATRDRGMYEQYF
>-|TRBJ2-2|TRBV6-5|once|13
TGTGCCAGCAGTTTCTATAACACCGGGGAGCTGTTTTTT
CASSFYNTGELFF
>-|TRBJ2-5|TRBV15|-|15
TGTGCCACCAGCGCTGGGGGTAACAGCCAAGAGACCCAGTACTTC
CATSAGGNSQETQYF
>TRBD2|TRBJ2-5|TRBV11-2|-|15
TGTGCCAGCAGCTTAGGAGCTAGCGGGGAAGAGACCCAGTACTTC
CASSLGASGEETQYF
>-|TRBJ2-7|TRBV18|few|14
TGTGCCAGCTCACCACCCTCGACAGGCTACGAGCAGTACTTC
CASSPPSTGYEQYF
>-|TRBJ2-7|TRBV7-9|-|14
TGTGCCAGCAGCCCCGAAAATAGTGGCGTCGAGCAGTACTTC
CASSPENSGVEQYF
>TRBD2|TRBJ2-7|TRBV15|-|14
TGTGCCACCAGCAGAGTCGCGGGAGGGGCCGAGCAGTACTTC
CATSRVAGGAEQYF
>-|TRBJ2-7|TRBV4-2|few|16
TGTGCCAGCAGCCAGATTGGGGCAGGGCCAAACTACGAGCAGTACTTC
CASSQIGAGPNYEQYF
>TRBD1|TRBJ2-3|TRBV9|-|19
TGTGCCAGCAGCGTACTAACGGGTGATAGGGGGCTCGGTTCAGATACGCAGTATTTT
CASSVLTGDRGLGSDTQYF
>-|TRBJ2-3|TRBV5-1|many|15
TGCGCCAGCAGCTCCTGGGGAGCTTCGGAGAATACGCAGTATTTT
CASSSWGASENTQYF
>TRBD1|TRBJ2-7|TRBV29-1|few|14
TGCAGCGTCTACCCGACAGGGGAAAGGGACGAGCAGTACTTC
CSVYPTGERDEQYF
>TRBD2|TRBJ2-1|TRBV7-7|few|14
TGTGCTAGCAGCCCGGTCGGGGGGGCGGGTGAGCAGTTCTTC
CASSPVGGAGEQFF
>-|TRBJ1-1|TRBV3-1|few|17
TGTGCCAGCAGCCAAGAATGGACGCTGACCGTTGACACTGAAGCTTTCTTT
CASSQEWTLTVDTEAFF
>-|TRBJ2-7|TRBV12-3/TRBV12-4|many|13
TGTGCCAGCAGTTTCGGCAGGGGATACGAGCAGTACTTC
CASSFGRGYEQYF
>-|TRBJ2-1|TRBV10-2|-|14
TGCGCCAGCAGTGGGGACCCCCCTTACAATGAGCAGTTCTTC
CASSGDPPYNEQFF
>TRBD2|TRBJ2-2|TRBV6-2/TRBV6-3|-|16
TGTGCCAGCAGTTCCATAGCGGGGGGGCCGACCGGGGAGCTGTTTTTT
CASSSIAGGPTGELFF
>-|TRBJ2-1|TRBV24-1|few|16
TGTGCCACCAGTGATTTTGGGACCGCCTCCTACAATGAGCAGTTCTTC
CATSDFGTASYNEQFF
>TRBD1|TRBJ1-1|TRBV20-1|-|17
TGCAGTGCTAGAAAGTTCGACAGGGGGGAGATGAACACTGAAGCTTTCTTT
CSARKFDRGEMNTEAFF
>TRBD1|TRBJ2-7|TRBV12-3/TRBV12-4|many|15
TGTGCCAGCAGCCCTCCCGGACAGGGGGCTTACGAGCAGTACTTC
CASSPPGQGAYEQYF
>-|TRBJ2-1|TRBV19|few|17
TGTGCCAGTAGTAGTATATCCCCGGTCCACATCCCATTGGGGCAGTTCTTC
CASSSISPVHIPLGQFF
>-|TRBJ2-5|TRBV11-2|-|14
TGTGCCAGCAGCGGGCCAGGGGATTTGGAGACCCAGTACTTC
CASSGPGDLETQYF
>-|TRBJ2-3|TRBV24-1|few|15
TGTGCCACCAGTGATTTTAGGGACAGCACAGATACGCAGTATTTT
CATSDFRDSTDTQYF
>-|TRBJ2-6|TRBV6-4|-|19
TGTGCCAGCAGTCGACATCCGGGACGGCTTAACTCTGGGGCCAACGTCCTGACTTTC
CASSRHPGRLNSGANVLTF
>TRBD2|TRBJ2-1|TRBV27|few|17
TGTGCCAGCAGTTCGAAGGCCGGGACTAGCGGCTACAATGAGCAGTTCTTC
CASSSKAGTSGYNEQFF
>-|TRBJ2-7|TRBV20-1|-|13
TGCAGTGCTAGAGGCCGGCCGGGCTACGAGCAGTACTTC
CSARGRPGYEQYF
>-|TRBJ2-7|TRBV4-1|-|15
TGCGCCAGCAGCCGGTCGCCTCTAGCGCCCTACGAGCAGTACTTC
CASSRSPLAPYEQYF
>TRBD2|TRBJ2-5|TRBV20-1|-|14
TGCAGTGCACAGACTAGCCTGAGCGGGGAGACCCAGTACTTC
CSAQTSLSGETQYF
>-|TRBJ1-2|TRBV4-1|-|14
TGCGCCAGCAGCCAAGATTCAGGGTCCTATGGCTACACCTTC
CASSQDSGSYGYTF
>-|TRBJ2-7|TRBV28|-|13
TGTGCCAGCAGCCGGGGCGGAGGAGGAGAGCAGTACTTC
CASSRGGGGEQYF
>-|TRBJ2-7|TRBV27|-|13
TGTGCCAGCAGTTTATCGCAATGGGGAGTGCAGTACTTC
CASSLSQWGVQYF
>-|TRBJ2-3|TRBV7-8|few|12
TGTGCCAGCACCACGACAGTGGATACGCAGTATTTT
CASTTTVDTQYF
>-|TRBJ1-5|TRBV12-3/TRBV12-4|-|15
TGTGCCAGCAGTTTAGACGGGGGCCGAAGTCAGCCCCAGCATTTT
CASSLDGGRSQPQHF
>-|TRBJ2-1|TRBV7-9|many|11
TGTGCCAGCGAGCCTGTCGGTGAGCAGTTCTTC
CASEPVGEQFF
>TRBD2|TRBJ2-3|TRBV20-1|-|19
TGCTGTGCTAGAGATCCGACTAGCGGGGTCCGTCCAGGGACAGATACGCAGTATTTT
CCARDPTSGVRPGTDTQYF
>TRBD2|TRBJ2-7|TRBV27|-|15
TGTGCCAGCAGTCACAGACTAGCGGGAGTATACGAGCAGTACTTC
CASSHRLAGVYEQYF
>-|TRBJ1-1|TRBV5-1|-|15
TGCGCCAGCAGCTTATCAGGGGACCTGAACACTGAAGCTTTCTTT
CASSLSGDLNTEAFF
>-|TRBJ2-3|TRBV6-5|few|13
TGTGCCAGCAGTAACAGGGGCACAGATACGCAGTATTTT
CASSNRGTDTQYF
>-|TRBJ2-7|TRBV24-1|few|13
TGTGCCACCAGTGACCCGGGGGACGCCAAGCAGTACTTC
CATSDPGDAKQYF
>TRBD1|TRBJ2-1|TRBV2|few|15
TGTGCCAGCAGTGAGGACAGGGGGTTTATCAATGAGCAGTTCTTC
CASSEDRGFINEQFF
>-|TRBJ2-1|TRBV5-6|-|14
TGTGCCAGCAGCTTTTCTAGCCGGGTCAATGAGCAGTTCTTC
CASSFSSRVNEQFF
>TRBD1|TRBJ2-3|TRBV11-2|once|17
TGTGCCAGCAGCACGGGCCCCGGGACAGGGACGGCAGATACGCAGTATTTT
CASSTGPGTGTADTQYF
>-|TRBJ2-3|TRBV6-5|many|14
TGTGCCAGCAGTTCGGACCCCGGCCCAGATACGCAGTATTTT
CASSSDPGPDTQYF
>TRBD1|TRBJ2-5|TRBV19|-|13
TGTGCCACAAGGGACAGGGGTCGGGAGACCCAGTACTTC
CATRDRGRETQYF
>-|TRBJ2-3|TRBV12-3/TRBV12-4|-|15
TGTGCCAGCAGCCCCCCGGGACTCATCACAGATACGCAGTATTTT
CASSPPGLITDTQYF
>-|TRBJ1-1|TRBV5-1|-|13
TGCGCCAGCAGCACAGGTTGGCGCACTGAAGCTTTCTTT
CASSTGWRTEAFF
>TRBD2|TRBJ2-1|TRBV9|few|15
TGTGCCAGCAGCGTAGCTGGACTAGCGGGAAATGAGCAGTTCTTC
CASSVAGLAGNEQFF
>TRBD2|TRBJ2-7|TRBV11-1|-|18
TGTGCCAGCAGCCCCGGGACTAGCGGGAGCGAAAGCTCCTACGAGCAGTACTTC
CASSPGTSGSESSYEQYF
>-|TRBJ2-1|TRBV7-9|-|12
TGTGCCAGCAGCTCCCTCAAACCTGAGCAGTTCTTC
CASSSLKPEQFF
>-|TRBJ2-1|TRBV6-2/TRBV6-3|many|16
TGTGCCAGCAGTTACTGGGGGGGAACAGGGGAGAATGAGCAGTTCTTC
CASSYWGGTGENEQFF
>-|TRBJ2-3|TRBV5-4|-|14
TGTGCCAGCAGCGCCCGTACGTCGGTGGATACGCAGTATTTT
CASSARTSVDTQYF
>-|TRBJ1-3|TRBV11-2|-|13
TGTGCCAGCAGCTTAGGGGCAGTAAACACCATATATTTT
CASSLGAVNTIYF
>-|TRBJ2-2|TRBV6-1|-|15
TGTGCCAGCCACCCTTTGGGGGGATCGGCCGGGGAGCTGTTTTTT
CASHPLGGSAGELFF
>TRBD2|TRBJ2-3|TRBV11-2|-|18
TGTGCCAGCAGCTTCTCCGGGACTACCATGGTTGCGATGGATACGCAGTATTTT
CASSFSGTTMVAMDTQYF
>-|TRBJ2-7|TRBV20-1|-|13
TGCAGTGCTAGAGATCGGGAGTTCTACGAGCAGTACTTC
CSARDREFYEQYF
>-|TRBJ2-7|TRBV10-2|-|14
TGCGCCAGCAGTGCCGGACCGGTCTCCTACGAGCAGTACTTC
CASSAGPVSYEQYF
>-|TRBJ2-1|TRBV6-4|-|12
TGTGCCATCACAGACTCGACTAATGAGCAGTTCTTC
CAITDSTNEQFF